This entry features one T cell receptor beta chain sequence. Profiling relied on immunoSEQ multiplex PCR, and the TCRdb table lists in-frame clones only, not all of them. Among over 250,000 clones listed, roughly 89% were seen once. The record originates from a study of blood T cell repertoires in COVID-19. This CDR3 spans 16 amino acids. Germline CDR1 reads LGHDT; CDR2 reads YNNKEL (reference sequence). Trimming cost V 6 bases and J 0 bases, with 14 bases left between them. The clonotype originates from a man aged 45-65 years with acute or convalescent COVID-19. The chain combines TRBV3-1 (or the pseudogene TRBV3-2) with TRBJ2-2; TRBD2 is a possible D gene (6 bases). The sample taken for sequencing was peripheral blood. For the CDR3, the DNA is TGTGCCAGCAGTCCGGGGGTTTTCGCGAACACCGGGGAGCTGTTTTTT. Translated, it gives CASSPGVFANTGELFF.